A selection of T cell receptor beta chains follows, all from one sample in a study of beta chain features in type 1 diabetes. Measured with immunoSEQ multiplex PCR; TCRdb has only the in-frame clones, and not every one. The profile shows about 140,000 clones, 10% of them singletons. Sequencing was done on a sample of naive CD4+ T cells from blood. The source is a man younger than 35 in good health. Both conserved end residues are part of each CDR3. The D gene is left open where the match is weak. Some rows mark clone size as missing; the rest say once, few, many or name a class of expanded clone.

D gene	clone size	J gene	V gene	CDR3 protein	CDR3 DNA
-	-	TRBJ1-6	TRBV28	CASTTQAATGSPLHF	TGTGCCAGCACCACACAGGCCGCAACGGGTTCACCCCTCCACTTT
TRBD2	-	TRBJ2-3	TRBV7-2	CASSPQRGRADTQYF	TGTGCCAGCAGCCCCCAGCGGGGTCGCGCAGATACGCAGTATTTT
TRBD1	-	TRBJ2-2	TRBV18	CASSPAQGRYTGELFF	TGTGCCAGCTCACCCGCACAGGGGCGTTACACCGGGGAGCTGTTTTTT
-	-	TRBJ2-7	TRBV18	CASSPPVAGAEQYF	TGTGCCAGCTCACCACCGGTGGCGGGGGCCGAGCAGTACTTC
TRBD2	-	TRBJ2-5	TRBV7-2	CASSSGLAGELETQYF	TGTGCCAGCAGCTCCGGACTAGCGGGGGAGTTGGAGACCCAGTACTTC
TRBD2	few	TRBJ2-1	TRBV19	CASRRTSGGPLGEQFF	TGTGCCAGTAGGCGGACTAGCGGGGGGCCCCTAGGTGAGCAGTTCTTC
TRBD2	few	TRBJ2-3	TRBV4-1	CASSHTGLAGPPGSTDTQYF	TGCGCCAGCAGCCATACCGGACTAGCGGGGCCGCCTGGTAGCACAGATACGCAGTATTTT
-	many	TRBJ1-2	TRBV30	CAWSQRKTGGYTF	TGTGCCTGGAGTCAGCGAAAAACGGGAGGCTACACCTTC
-	few	TRBJ2-3	TRBV12-5	CASGLGLGGDTQYF	TGTGCTAGTGGTTTGGGGCTAGGGGGAGATACGCAGTATTTT
TRBD1	few	TRBJ1-5	TRBV6-6	CASSSPDRPRPQHF	TGTGCCAGCAGTTCCCCGGACAGGCCTCGGCCCCAGCATTTT
TRBD1	few	TRBJ2-2	TRBV19	CASSWDRGVVGELFF	TGTGCCAGTAGTTGGGACAGGGGGGTTGTCGGGGAGCTGTTTTTT
-	few	TRBJ1-2	TRBV7-9	CASSFGVNYGYTF	TGTGCCAGCAGCTTTGGAGTTAACTATGGCTACACCTTC
TRBD1	many	TRBJ2-2	TRBV18	CASSLDRPNTGELFF	TGTGCCAGCTCACTGGACAGGCCGAACACCGGGGAGCTGTTTTTT
TRBD2	-	TRBJ2-3	TRBV11-2	CASSFRTSGGADTQYF	TGTGCCAGCAGCTTCCGGACTAGCGGGGGGGCAGATACGCAGTATTTT
-	few	TRBJ2-1	TRBV5-1	CASARGSGRSYNEQFF	TGCGCCAGCGCCAGGGGTTCGGGGCGCTCCTACAATGAGCAGTTCTTC
-	few	TRBJ2-1	TRBV7-2	CASSLVVSSYNEQFF	TGTGCCAGCAGCTTAGTGGTTAGCTCCTACAATGAGCAGTTCTTC
-	few	TRBJ1-5	TRBV2	CASNVRGTSNQPQHF	TGTGCCAGCAACGTTCGGGGGACGAGCAATCAGCCCCAGCATTTT
-	few	TRBJ2-7	TRBV7-2	CASARSSYEQYF	TGTGCCAGCGCAAGGAGCTCCTACGAGCAGTACTTC
-	few	TRBJ1-4	TRBV5-4	CASSLEGVEKLFF	TGTGCCAGCAGCTTGGAAGGGGTCGAAAAACTGTTTTTT
-	-	TRBJ2-2	TRBV5-6	CASSLRLVGGELFF	TGTGCCAGCAGCTTGCGGCTAGTTGGCGGGGAGCTGTTTTTT
-	-	TRBJ1-5	TRBV2	CASTEYSNQPQHF	TGTGCCAGCACGGAGTATAGCAATCAGCCCCAGCATTTT
TRBD2	many	TRBJ2-1	TRBV7-2	CASSLGTSGASGNEQFF	TGTGCCAGCAGCTTAGGGACTAGCGGGGCCTCGGGGAATGAGCAGTTCTTC
-	few	TRBJ1-3	TRBV2	CASSTGGNTIYF	TGTGCCAGCAGTACGGGGGGGAACACCATATATTTT
-	many	TRBJ1-2	TRBV21-1	CASSSAYGYTF	TGTGCCAGCAGCAGTGCGTATGGCTACACCTTC
-	-	TRBJ2-6	TRBV5-1	CASSWGGLLNSGANVLTF	TGCGCCAGCAGCTGGGGGGGGCTCCTTAACTCTGGGGCCAACGTCCTGACTTTC
-	many	TRBJ2-2	TRBV7-9	CASSLYNGELFF	TGTGCCAGCAGCTTATATAACGGGGAGCTGTTTTTT
TRBD1	-	TRBJ1-2	TRBV11-2	CASSWDRNYGYTF	TGTGCCAGCAGCTGGGACAGAAACTATGGCTACACCTTC
TRBD2	few	TRBJ2-2	TRBV9	CASSRTFPGGPAGELFF	TGTGCCAGCAGTCGCACTTTCCCGGGGGGGCCGGCCGGGGAGCTGTTTTTT
-	few	TRBJ2-5	TRBV7-6	CASRPGPQETQYF	TGTGCCAGCAGGCCAGGGCCCCAAGAGACCCAGTACTTC
-	few	TRBJ1-4	TRBV7-2	CASSSRTFHGEKLFF	TGTGCCAGCAGCTCTCGGACATTCCACGGGGAAAAACTGTTTTTT
TRBD2	few	TRBJ2-1	TRBV30	CAWRSSGGAVQFF	TGTGCCTGGAGATCTAGCGGGGGGGCCGTGCAGTTCTTC
TRBD1	-	TRBJ2-6	TRBV9	CASSVKAGGDSGANVLTF	TGTGCCAGCAGCGTAAAGGCAGGGGGTGACTCTGGGGCCAACGTCCTGACTTTC
-	few	TRBJ2-7	TRBV5-4	CASSLEVSYEQYF	TGTGCCAGCAGCTTAGAGGTCTCCTACGAGCAGTACTTC
-	few	TRBJ1-5	TRBV19	CATTNPGVNQPQHF	TGTGCCACTACAAACCCCGGGGTTAATCAGCCCCAGCATTTT
-	-	TRBJ2-5	TRBV5-1	CASSSRETQYF	TGTGCCAGCAGCTCCAGAGAGACCCAGTACTTC
-	-	TRBJ2-5	TRBV29-1	CSVALLTQETQYF	TGCAGCGTTGCCCTACTAACCCAAGAGACCCAGTACTTC
TRBD2	few	TRBJ2-5	TRBV9	CASSVVPSGGPETQYF	TGTGCCAGCAGCGTAGTCCCCTCGGGGGGACCGGAGACCCAGTACTTC
TRBD1	few	TRBJ2-7	TRBV6-5	CASSYPGQGAFEQYF	TGTGCCAGCAGTTACCCGGGACAGGGGGCATTCGAGCAGTACTTC
-	-	TRBJ2-3	TRBV4-2	CASSLVSPGDTQYF	TGTGCCAGCAGCTTGGTTAGCCCGGGGGATACGCAGTATTTT
TRBD1	few	TRBJ2-1	TRBV4-3	CASSPRVGGQGPNEQFF	TGCGCCAGCAGCCCACGGGTTGGGGGACAGGGTCCTAATGAGCAGTTCTTC
TRBD1	-	TRBJ2-7	TRBV11-1	CASSAGTGFSEQYF	TGTGCCAGCAGCGCCGGGACAGGGTTCTCCGAGCAGTACTTC
-	many	TRBJ1-5	TRBV30	CAWSGQNNQPQHF	TGTGCCTGGTCCGGACAGAACAATCAGCCCCAGCATTTT
TRBD2	few	TRBJ2-5	TRBV7-2	CASSRAGTSGVGETQYF	TGTGCCAGCAGCCGGGCCGGGACTAGCGGGGTAGGGGAGACCCAGTACTTC
-	few	TRBJ2-5	TRBV6-5	CASSELQETQYF	TGTGCCAGCAGTGAGCTGCAAGAGACCCAGTACTTC
-	-	TRBJ1-6	TRBV11-2	CASSVDSPNSPLHF	TGTGCCAGCAGCGTGGACTCTCCCAATTCACCCCTCCACTTT
TRBD1	few	TRBJ2-7	TRBV2	CASRLDRGLTYEQYF	TGTGCCAGCAGACTCGACAGGGGGCTAACCTACGAGCAGTACTTC
-	few	TRBJ2-7	TRBV18	CASSPPEQSYEQYF	TGTGCCAGCTCACCACCAGAACAGTCCTACGAGCAGTACTTC
TRBD1	few	TRBJ2-7	TRBV5-1	CASSRDRTYEQYF	TGCGCCAGCAGCAGGGACAGGACCTACGAGCAGTACTTC
TRBD1	-	TRBJ2-3	TRBV28	CASIGGTGFTDTQYF	TGTGCCAGCATCGGCGGGACAGGGTTCACAGATACGCAGTATTTT
-	few	TRBJ2-7	TRBV27	CASKREGAYEQYF	TGTGCCAGCAAAAGGGAGGGGGCCTACGAGCAGTACTTC
TRBD1	few	TRBJ1-1	TRBV27	CASGPYRGHEAFF	TGTGCCAGCGGCCCCTACAGGGGGCATGAAGCTTTCTTT
TRBD1	few	TRBJ1-1	TRBV4-1	CASMVGTGLNTEAFF	TGCGCCAGCATGGTGGGGACAGGGCTAAACACTGAAGCTTTCTTT
TRBD1	-	TRBJ2-7	TRBV7-9	CASTEGQLYEQYF	TGTGCCAGCACAGAGGGACAGTTGTACGAGCAGTACTTC
-	few	TRBJ1-2	TRBV27	CASSLSWSGGSYGYTF	TGTGCCAGCAGTTTATCGTGGTCGGGGGGCAGCTATGGCTACACCTTC
-	few	TRBJ2-1	TRBV5-1	CASSLEQGSYNEQFF	TGCGCCAGCAGCTTGGAGCAGGGGTCCTACAATGAGCAGTTCTTC
TRBD2	few	TRBJ2-1	TRBV7-2	CASSLRTSGLSSYNEQFF	TGTGCCAGCAGCCTCAGGACTAGCGGGTTAAGCTCCTACAATGAGCAGTTCTTC
-	few	TRBJ2-2	TRBV7-7	CASSDLRGTGELFF	TGTGCCAGCTCAGACCTACGGGGCACCGGGGAGCTGTTTTTT
TRBD1	many	TRBJ2-3	TRBV11-2	CASRVGGPDTQYF	TGTGCCAGCAGGGTAGGGGGCCCAGATACGCAGTATTTT
-	few	TRBJ1-1	TRBV5-6	CASSSGQTNTEAFF	TGTGCCAGCAGCTCAGGACAGACGAACACTGAAGCTTTCTTT